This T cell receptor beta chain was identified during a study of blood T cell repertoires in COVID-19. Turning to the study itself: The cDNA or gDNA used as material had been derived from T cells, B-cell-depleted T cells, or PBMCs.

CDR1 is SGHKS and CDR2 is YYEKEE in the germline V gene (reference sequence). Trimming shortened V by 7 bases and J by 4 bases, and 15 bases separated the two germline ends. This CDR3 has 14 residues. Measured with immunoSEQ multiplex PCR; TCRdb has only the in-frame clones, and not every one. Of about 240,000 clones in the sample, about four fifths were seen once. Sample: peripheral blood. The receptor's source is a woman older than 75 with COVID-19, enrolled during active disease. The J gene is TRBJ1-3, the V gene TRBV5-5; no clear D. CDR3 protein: CASAQETAGNTIYF. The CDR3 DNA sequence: TGTGCCAGCGCGCAGGAAACGGCCGGAAACACCATATATTTT.